A single sample is the source of the 14 T cell receptor beta chains below, sequenced in a study of T-cell reconstitution after alpha-beta-depleted transplantation in children. The TCRbeta library was prepared with unique molecular identifiers. TCRdb independently ran MiXCR on the PCR reads; one entry per CDR3 protein. The profile shows 150,000 to 200,000 distinct CDR3 sequences, 5.5% to 7% of them singletons. The sample here was PBMCs, taken before TCRalphabeta/CD19-depleted stem cell transplant. These receptors all stem from a girl less than two years old with combined immunodeficiency, due to receive a stem cell transplant.

Many counts were recorded for this clonotype. This sequence joins TRBV24-1 and TRBJ2-1, with 8 bases lining up with TRBD2. V trimming: 1 base; J trimming: 1 base; junction bases outside the gene matches: 5. The CDR3 has 17 amino acids. The germline V gene has CDR1 KGHDR and CDR2 SFDVKD. The CDR3 DNA reads TGTGCCACCAGTGATTTTAGCGGGGTTTTTTCCTACAATGAGCAGTTCTTC. Protein sequence: CATSDFSGVFSYNEQFF.

This clonotype was seen repeatedly, ten times or more. The chain uses TRBV29-1 and TRBJ1-2; possibly TRBD1 for D (5 bases). Germline V lookup: CDR1 SQVTM, CDR2 ANQGSEA. V dropped 2 bases and J dropped 4 bases, with 11 bases sitting between them. The length of the CDR3 is 13 residues. The CDR3, as DNA: TGCAGCGTTGAACGGGACTCTGGCTATGGCTACACCTTC. The encoded protein is CSVERDSGYGYTF.

This clonotype was seen ten or more times. The chain joins TRBV10-3 to TRBJ2-7; D might be TRBD1 (6 bases). The V and J ends lost 10 bases and 3 bases respectively, with 13 bases between them. This CDR3 is 12 amino acids long. Germline V lookup: CDR1 ENHRY, CDR2 SYGVKD. The CDR3 spells CATADRVYEQYF. As DNA, the CDR3 is TGTGCCACTGCGGACAGAGTCTACGAGCAGTACTTC.

In its sample, this clonotype was seen many times. The V and J genes are TRBV4-2 and TRBJ2-7; a possible D gene is TRBD2 (6 bases). This CDR3 region has 15 residues. CDR1 LGHNA and CDR2 YNFKEQ come from the germline V gene. V was clipped by 1 base and J by 3 bases, with 13 bases between them. As DNA, the CDR3 is TGTGCCAGCAGCCAAGTCGGGGACTTGAACTACGAGCAGTACTTC. Residues: CASSQVGDLNYEQYF.

This clonotype was recorded many times. This chain links TRBV7-8 with TRBJ2-3; 9 bases line up with TRBD2. Germline trimming cut 2 bases from V and 1 base from J; bases unmatched to any gene: 7. The CDR3 runs to 17 residues. The germline CDR1 and CDR2 sequences are SGHVS and FQNEAQ. The CDR3 loop reads CASSLSAGGPRTDTQYF. The CDR3 DNA follows: TGTGCCAGCAGCTTATCGGCGGGAGGGCCACGCACAGATACGCAGTATTTT.

Many counts were recorded for this clonotype. This sequence joins TRBV28 and TRBJ2-7; the D gene is possibly TRBD2 (6 bases). This CDR3 comprises 14 residues. Germline loops: CDR1 MDHEN, CDR2 SYDVKM. V was trimmed by 1 base and J by 2 bases, leaving 9 bases between them. CDR3 coding DNA: TGTGCCAGCAGTTTATTCGGGAGAGCCTACGAGCAGTACTTC. This codes for CASSLFGRAYEQYF. Looking up the rest from reference TRBV28 and TRBJ2-7 gives the full variable domain: DVKVTQSSRYLVKRTGEKVFLECVQDMDHENMFWYRQDPGLGLRLIYFSYDVKMKEKGDIPEGYSVSREKKERFSLILESASTNQTSMYLCASSLFGRAYEQYFGPGTRLTVT.

Ten or more counts support this clonotype. J is TRBJ1-1 and V is TRBV15; 8 nucleotides line up with TRBD1. Per the germline V gene, CDR1 is LNHNV and CDR2 is YYDKDF (reference sequence). V lost 9 bases to trimming and J lost 5 bases; unmatched junction nucleotides: 8. This CDR3 is built from 13 residues. The CDR3 region has the DNA TGTGCCACAAGCCGGGACAGGAGAACTGAAGCTTTCTTT. Protein: CATSRDRRTEAFF.

This clonotype was detected ten times or more. This chain uses TRBV18 with TRBJ2-7, with D tentatively TRBD1 (5 bases). Germline V gene data show CDR1 as KGHSH and CDR2 as LQKENI. The CDR3 sequence is 13 residues long. Trimming pared 8 bases from V and 7 bases from J, leaving 18 bases between. CDR3 coding DNA: TGTGCCAGCCGACCTGGGGCGATGCCTGAGCAGTACTTC. Translating gives CASRPGAMPEQYF.

At least ten counts were recorded for this clonotype. J is TRBJ1-2 and V is TRBV6-1; 8 bases line up with TRBD1. CDR3 length equals 14 residues. J gave up 7 bases and V 1 base, and 5 bases lay outside the gene matches. In germline, CDR1 is MNHNS, CDR2 SASEGT. CDR3 DNA: TGTGCCAGCAGTGAAGGGACAGGGTTTGGTGGCTACACCTTC. This gives the protein CASSEGTGFGGYTF.

In this sample, this clonotype turned up many times. The chain is built from TRBV20-1 and TRBJ2-5; D uncertain. Per the germline V gene, CDR1 is DFQATT and CDR2 is SNEGSKA (reference sequence). The CDR3 consists of 11 residues. Trimming took 0 bases from V and 4 from J, leaving 3 bases between them. The CDR3 DNA follows: TGCAGTGCTAGAGAGGGAGAGACCCAGTACTTC. Translating it yields CSAREGETQYF.

The sample holds many counts of this clonotype. The J gene is TRBJ2-3, the V gene TRBV24-1; 8 nucleotides align to TRBD1. After removal of 4 bases from V and 3 bases from J, the junction contained 5 bases not matched to a gene. The CDR3 loop spans 15 amino acids. Per the germline V gene, CDR1 is KGHDR and CDR2 is SFDVKD. The CDR3 here is CATSDLGTGTDTQYF. The CDR3 bases are TGTGCCACCAGTGACCTCGGGACAGGAACAGATACGCAGTATTTT.

In its sample, this clonotype was seen many times. The chain combines TRBV2 with TRBJ2-1, with 11 nucleotides matching TRBD2. From germline, CDR1 is SNHLY and CDR2 FYNNEI. With V trimmed by 3 bases and J by 7 bases, 5 bases remained unmatched. CDR3 length equals 15 residues. The CDR3 spells CASSEWLAGGNEQFF. CDR3 in DNA: TGTGCCAGCAGTGAGTGGCTAGCGGGAGGTAATGAGCAGTTCTTC.

This clonotype was counted a few times. The rearrangement links TRBV29-1 to TRBJ2-4, with D tentatively TRBD2 (7 bases). The CDR3 sequence is 14 residues long. Germline V CDR1 and CDR2: SQVTM, ANQGSEA. Trimming removed 6 bases at V and 7 bases at J, with 19 bases between. The CDR3 reads CSVAGGLSSNIQYF. DNA for the CDR3: TGCAGCGTGGCCGGGGGGCTTAGTAGTAACATTCAGTACTTC.

The table lists this clonotype with many counts. The chain is built from TRBV29-1 and TRBJ2-7; D remains ambiguous. CDR3 length: 13 amino acids. Germline CDR1 SQVTM, CDR2 ANQGSEA. Trimming cost V 1 base and J 4 bases, with 11 bases left between them. The CDR3 sequence is CSVEGPRNYEQYF. In DNA, the CDR3 is TGCAGCGTTGAAGGGCCTCGGAATTACGAGCAGTACTTC.